This T cell receptor (beta chain) was recovered during a study of blood T cell repertoires in COVID-19 (TCRdb year 2020). Some background on the complete study: Samples from collaborators originated in the United States, Italy and Spain and spanned both the acute and convalescent phases of COVID-19. The material from the prospective study consisted of cDNA or gDNA derived from T cells, B-cell-depleted T cells, or PBMCs. Subjects who had been exposed to COVID-19, were actively infected with it, or had recovered from it provided the deeply sampled blood TCRbeta repertoires that made up the dataset. The repertoires were released in a freely available public database meant as a resource for research on the immune response to SARS-CoV-2. Samples came from the ongoing ImmuneRACE study (first 160 participants) plus 1,254 subjects from 6 global collaborators. A de-identified subject ID, COVID-19 status, age in years and sex were almost always included in the sample metadata. Where HLA class I and class II types were available, the types were taken from metadata supplied by the sample provider, not from assay-based typing.

Collaborating institutions collected whole blood in K2EDTA tubes following their own protocols. Collaborator samples were shipped for TCRbeta analysis as frozen whole blood, isolated PBMCs, or DNA extracted from either sample type. TCRbeta CDR3 regions were amplified from genomic DNA using the immunoSEQ Assay, a bias-controlled multiplex PCR. In the paper's pipeline: The number of nucleated cells in each sample was estimated from the amplification of reference gene primers within the assay. Sequence reads were collapsed and filtered to measure the absolute abundance of every unique TCRbeta CDR3 rearrangement. Productive Simpson clonality was computed per sample as the square root of Simpson's diversity index over productive rearrangements. TCRdb holds this immuneACCESS table with in-frame rearrangements only. Some clones are missing; in checked studies, unresolved V genes explain under half, and the rest has no known cause. V, J and clone size are those of that table, while D and trimming were read from the DNA. The sample table lists approximately 43,000 clones, around 85% of them with a count of one. About 39% of the sample is taken by the ten largest.

The CDR3 contains 15 residues, cysteine and phenylalanine counted. The CDR3 DNA has 45 bases and is translated from base 1. The germline V gene (reference sequence) sets CDR1 to PRHDT and CDR2 to FYEKMQ. The V end loses 0 bases and the J end loses 7 bases, and a stretch of 16 bases separates them. As for this clone: The clone's antigen remains unknown. No base quality information exists; no much larger clone differs at one position.

Findings and caveats that apply to the study as a whole: How much clinical and demographic metadata was included differed by source and by participant, and the metadata was provided uncurated.

The sequence links TRBV13 to TRBJ2-7, with TRBD1 tentatively as D gene (5 bases match). The sample taken for sequencing was peripheral blood. The TCR originated in a man in his forties with active or convalescent COVID-19. The DNA reads as follows: TGTGCCAGCAGCTTAGGCCTCGGACACTCCTTGGAGCAGTACTTC. Its translation reads: CASSLGLGHSLEQYF.